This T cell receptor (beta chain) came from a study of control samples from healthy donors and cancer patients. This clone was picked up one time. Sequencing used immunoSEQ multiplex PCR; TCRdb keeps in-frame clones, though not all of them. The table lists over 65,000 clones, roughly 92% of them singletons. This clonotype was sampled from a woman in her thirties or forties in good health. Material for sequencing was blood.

In DNA, the CDR3 is TGCGCCAGCAGCCGGGTGGACCTATCTTTCTACGAGCAGTACTTC. Protein sequence: CASSRVDLSFYEQYF. The genes are TRBV4-1 and TRBJ2-7, with D hard to call. This CDR3 is 15 amino acids long. Germline V gene data show CDR1 as MGHRA and CDR2 as YSYEKL. Trimming took 4 bases from V and 3 from J, leaving 16 bases between them.